These 9 T cell receptor beta chains share one sample of origin, sequenced in a study of blood T cell repertoires in COVID-19. TCRdb's copy holds only in-frame clones and misses some; the assay was immunoSEQ multiplex PCR. The table includes 200,000 to 250,000 clones, 90% detected once. The sequenced material came from PBMCs or T cells enriched from blood (not recorded which). The receptors derive from a man in his fifties who had been exposed to COVID-19.

The rearrangement links TRBV9 to TRBJ2-5; 11 bases are a match to TRBD1. This CDR3 spans 15 amino acids. Per germline, CDR1 SGDLS and CDR2 YYNGEE. J was trimmed by 4 bases and V by 3 bases; bases with no gene match: 5. CDR3: CASSGDRGLGETQYF. The DNA for the CDR3 is TGTGCCAGCAGCGGGGACAGGGGGTTGGGAGAGACCCAGTACTTC.

This chain joins TRBV5-4 and TRBJ2-3, with 10 nucleotides matching TRBD2. Germline V lookup: CDR1 SGHNT, CDR2 YYREEE (reference sequence). The CDR3 has 15 residues. The V gene end was trimmed by 3 bases and the J gene end by 6 bases; junction bases not matched to a gene: 7. CDR3 coding DNA: TGTGCCAGCAGCTCTGTAGCGGGGGGAAGGGATACGCAGTATTTT. Translating gives CASSSVAGGRDTQYF. The full variable domain, in which reference TRBV5-4 and TRBJ2-3 provide the parts outside the CDR3, is ETGVTQSPTHLIKTRGQQVTLRCSSQSGHNTVSWYQQALGQGPQFIFQYYREEENGRGNFPPRFSGLQFPNYSSELNVNALELDDSALYLCASSSVAGGRDTQYFGPGTRLTVL.

This rearrangement joins TRBV4-2 to TRBJ1-5, with D possibly being TRBD1 (5 bases). Trimming shortened V by 3 bases and J by 4 bases, and 13 bases separated the two germline ends. From germline, CDR1 is LGHNA and CDR2 YNFKEQ. The CDR3 is made up of 15 amino acids. CDR3 sequence reads: CASSQQDRPNQPQHF. In DNA form, the CDR3 reads TGTGCCAGCAGCCAGCAAGACAGACCGAATCAGCCCCAGCATTTT.

V usage is TRBV29-1 and J usage is TRBJ1-2; 9 bases line up with TRBD1. Germline CDR1 reads SQVTM; CDR2 reads ANQGSEA. The J segment lost 4 bases and the V segment lost 4 bases, leaving 7 bases of the junction unmatched. CDR3 length: 14 amino acids. Here the CDR3 DNA reads TGCAGCGTTGGGGAGGACAGGGGTGGCTATGGCTACACCTTC. Translated: CSVGEDRGGYGYTF. Variable domain in full (rest from reference TRBV29-1 and TRBJ1-2): SAVISQKPSRDICQRGTSLTIQCQVDSQVTMMFWYRQQPGQSLTLIATANQGSEATYESGFVIDKFPISRPNLTFSTLTVSNMSPEDSSIYLCSVGEDRGGYGYTFGSGTRLTVV.

With regard to this clone: The same CDR3 can be traced to other DNA sequences in this sample. The chain has TRBV5-1 and TRBJ2-3, with 9 bases identical to TRBD1. Germline values: CDR1 SGHRS, CDR2 YFSETQ. J lost 2 bases, V lost 0 bases, and 1 base had no gene match. The CDR3 is 15 residues long. CDR3 bases: TGCGCCAGCAGCTTGGGGACAGGGGTCACAGATACGCAGTATTTT. This sequence encodes CASSLGTGVTDTQYF.

The rearrangement joins TRBV2 to TRBJ1-1; 7 bases line up with TRBD1. V lost 7 bases to trimming and J lost 5 bases; unmatched junction nucleotides: 13. The CDR3 extends over 15 amino acids. Germline CDR1 reads SNHLY; CDR2 reads FYNNEI. The CDR3 spells CASKRGRGIGTEAFF. The DNA of the CDR3 is TGTGCCAGCAAGAGGGGGCGGGGAATCGGAACTGAAGCTTTCTTT.

This rearrangement joins TRBV19 to TRBJ2-7; D might be TRBD2 (6 bases). The CDR3 extends over 13 amino acids. Germline V CDR1 and CDR2: LNHDA, SQIVND (reference sequence). Trimming removed 4 bases from V and 1 base from J, with 8 bases in between. The CDR3 is CASSREVSYEQYF. CDR3 coding DNA: TGTGCCAGTAGTAGGGAGGTTTCCTACGAGCAGTACTTC.

The chain has TRBV5-1 and TRBJ1-1; 8 bases agree with TRBD1. V was clipped by 7 bases and J by 1 base; unmatched bases: 9. The germline V gene has CDR1 SGHRS and CDR2 YFSETQ. The CDR3 is 15 amino acids. CDR3 region: CASETGVGGNTEAFF. For the CDR3, the DNA is TGCGCCAGCGAGACAGGGGTCGGGGGGAACACTGAAGCTTTCTTT.

CDR3 in amino acids: CASSPGLASYEQYF. CDR3 sequence (DNA): TGTGCCAGCTCACCGGGACTAGCAAGCTACGAGCAGTACTTC. V gene TRBV18 combines with J gene TRBJ2-7; 9 nucleotides line up with TRBD2. CDR1 is KGHSH and CDR2 is LQKENI in the germline V gene. CDR3 size: 14 residues. After removal of 3 bases from V and 3 bases from J, the junction contained 3 bases not matched to a gene.